The T cell receptor beta chain under discussion was sequenced for a study of Graves' ophthalmopathy and Graves' hyperthyroidism. Certain patients were not enrolled. These were patients with other autoimmune diseases, uncontrolled infections, pregnancy or lactation. The diagnosis was founded upon clinical symptoms, serum thyroxine, TRAb, thyroid ultrasound and orbital computed tomography. The V gene lost 9 bases and the J gene lost 2 bases, with 20 bases spanning the gap. The CDR3 consists of 15 residues. Germline lookup yields CDR1 SGHAT and CDR2 FQNNGV. Beta-chain TCR CDR3 regions were amplified from RNA transcripts. RT-PCR in the first round used HTBI primers; a second-round multiplex PCR followed. TCRdb reprocessed the multiplex PCR reads with MiXCR, giving one entry per CDR3 protein. The sample consists of around 1.1 million distinct CDR3 sequences, roughly 35% of them appearing once.

Sequencing input: peripheral blood or thyroid tissue (not recorded which). The receptor was derived from an adult man with Graves' hyperthyroidism. The rearrangement links TRBV11-2 to TRBJ2-7, with a weak D call TRBD2 (8 bases). CDR3 nucleotide sequence: TGTGCCAGTCGAACCGGGAGGGGGCGAACCTACGAGCAGTACTTC. This sequence encodes CASRTGRGRTYEQYF.